This entry is about one T cell receptor (beta chain). Its antigen is undetermined. This sample was included in a study of cytomegalovirus exposure and HLA in healthy donors. Amplification used 60 Vbeta primers and 13 Jbeta primers. Clones were read by immunoSEQ multiplex PCR, and TCRdb kept only the in-frame ones, dropping some. The table shows over 150,000 clones, with around 80% occurring only once. Findings and limits, study-wide: Analysis performed later found approximately 17,000 TCR beta sequences associated with HLA alleles at 0.05 false discovery rate.

This receptor was taken from a woman between 50 and 59 years old in good health and CMV-seropositive. The sample comprised PBMCs.

The CDR3 nucleotides read TGCGCCAGCAGCCAAGGATTGGGACTAGCGGAACCGAGCTCCTACGAGCAGTACTTC. Amino acids: CASSQGLGLAEPSSYEQYF. V usage is TRBV4-3 and J usage is TRBJ2-7; 11 bases map to TRBD2. This CDR3 contains 19 residues. Germline CDR1 reads LGHNA; CDR2 reads YSLEER. V lost 1 base and J lost 0; bases outside the gene matches: 11.